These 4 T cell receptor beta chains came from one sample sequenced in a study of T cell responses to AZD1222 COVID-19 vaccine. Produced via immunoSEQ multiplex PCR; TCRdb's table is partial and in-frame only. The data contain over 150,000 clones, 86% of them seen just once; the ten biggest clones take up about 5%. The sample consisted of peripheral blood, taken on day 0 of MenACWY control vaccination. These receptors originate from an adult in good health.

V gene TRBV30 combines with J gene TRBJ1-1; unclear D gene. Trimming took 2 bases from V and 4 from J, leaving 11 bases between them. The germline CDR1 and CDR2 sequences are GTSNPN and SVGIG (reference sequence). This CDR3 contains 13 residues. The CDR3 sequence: CAWSPRRGTEAFF. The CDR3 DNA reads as TGTGCCTGGAGTCCCAGGAGAGGCACTGAAGCTTTCTTT.

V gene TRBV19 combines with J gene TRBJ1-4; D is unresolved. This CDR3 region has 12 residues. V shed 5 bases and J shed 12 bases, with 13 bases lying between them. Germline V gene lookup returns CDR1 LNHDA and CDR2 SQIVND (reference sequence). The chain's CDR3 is CASSAWTGELFF. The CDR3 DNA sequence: TGTGCCAGTAGTGCCTGGACCGGGGAACTGTTTTTT.

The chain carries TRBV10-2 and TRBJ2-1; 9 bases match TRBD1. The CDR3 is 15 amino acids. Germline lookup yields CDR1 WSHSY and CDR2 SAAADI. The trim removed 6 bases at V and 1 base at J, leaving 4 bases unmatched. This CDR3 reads CASREDRGSYNEQFF. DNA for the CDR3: TGCGCCAGCAGAGAGGACAGGGGATCCTACAATGAGCAGTTCTTC.

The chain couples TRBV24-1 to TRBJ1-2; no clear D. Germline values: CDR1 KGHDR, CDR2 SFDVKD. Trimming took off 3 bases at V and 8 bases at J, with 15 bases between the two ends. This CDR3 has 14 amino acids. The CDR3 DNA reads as TGTGCCACCAGTGATGCCTCCCGGGATGGGGGCTACACCTTC. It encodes CATSDASRDGGYTF.